The 10 T cell receptor beta chains reported below all come from one sample, sequenced in a study of radiotherapy plus CTLA-4 blockade in lung cancer. Repertoires were generated with immunoSEQ multiplex PCR, while TCRdb's copy carries only in-frame clones and drops some. The repertoire includes 80,000 to 95,000 clones, around 84% of them detected once, and around 25% sits in the top ten. Specimen: peripheral blood, collected from a patient treated with radiotherapy plus ipilimumab. The receptor set was obtained from a human donor with non-small cell lung cancer that progressed on radiotherapy plus ipilimumab.

This clone was seen only a few times. This rearrangement joins TRBV19 to TRBJ1-2, with 10 nucleotides matching TRBD1. CDR1 is LNHDA and CDR2 is SQIVND in the germline V gene (reference sequence). The trim removed 6 bases at V and 5 bases at J, leaving 6 bases unmatched. This CDR3 is 14 amino acids long. The CDR3 bases are TGTGCCAGTAGACGACAGGGGGCTGGTTATGGCTACACCTTC. Its protein is CASRRQGAGYGYTF.

This clone was counted a few times. The CDR3 nucleotides read TGTGCCTCCGGGTATGATACCGGGGAGCTGTTTTTT. The encoded protein is CASGYDTGELFF. The chain joins TRBV10-3 to TRBJ2-2; no clear D. The CDR3 is 12 amino acids. Germline CDR1 ENHRY, CDR2 SYGVKD. Deletions cut 11 bases from V and 5 bases from J, with 12 bases between.

J is TRBJ1-4 and V is TRBV6-5; D might be TRBD1 (5 bases). The V end lost 2 bases, the J end lost 7 bases, and 11 bases lay between the germline ends. This CDR3 has 14 residues. Germline V gene data show CDR1 as MNHEY and CDR2 as SVGAGI. CDR3 region: CASSYDWGGEKLFF. In DNA form, the CDR3 reads TGTGCCAGCAGTTACGATTGGGGCGGTGAAAAACTGTTTTTT.

The chain employs TRBV21-1 and TRBJ1-5; TRBD1 is taken as the D call from the table, unchecked against the DNA. TRBV21-1 is recorded as a pseudogene. The CDR3 consists of 19 residues. DNA of the CDR3: TGTGCCAGCAGCAGTATCCCGGGACCTACTAGGGGGTGCAATCAGCCCCAGCATTTT. Encoded protein: CASSSIPGPTRGCNQPQHF.

The chain links TRBV2 to TRBJ1-1; D is possibly TRBD1 (5 bases). Germline V lookup: CDR1 SNHLY, CDR2 FYNNEI. The CDR3 runs 13 residues. V lost 10 bases and J 4 bases, leaving 16 bases between the germline ends. CDR3 loop: CAITGAQGTEAFF. In DNA form, the CDR3 reads TGTGCCATTACCGGGGCTCAGGGCACTGAAGCTTTCTTT. Drawing the rest from reference TRBV2 and TRBJ1-1, the complete variable domain is EPEVTQTPSHQVTQMGQEVILRCVPISNHLYFYWYRQILGQKVEFLVSFYNNEISEKSEIFDDQFSVERPDGSNFTLKIRSTKLEDSAMYFCAITGAQGTEAFFGQGTRLTVV.

V and J are TRBV1 and TRBJ2-6; no DNA check was done on the table's D call, TRBD2. TRBV1 is described as a pseudogene. The CDR3 length is 19 residues. In DNA form, the CDR3 reads TGCACCAGCAGTCATAGATTAGCGGACTGCTGCTCTGGGGCCAACGTCCTGACTTTC. This gives the protein CTSSHRLADCCSGANVLTF.

This rearrangement joins TRBV30 to TRBJ2-5; 10 bases align to TRBD1. Trimming removed 4 bases from V and 4 bases from J; junction bases left unmatched: 6. Germline V gene lookup returns CDR1 GTSNPN and CDR2 SVGIG (reference sequence). The CDR3 totals 14 residues. The CDR3, as DNA: TGTGCCTGGACTTCGGGACAGGGGTCAGAGACCCAGTACTTC. Protein: CAWTSGQGSETQYF.

V is TRBV5-1 and J is TRBJ1-2; 8 positions match TRBD1. After removal of 0 bases from V and 2 bases from J, the junction contained 0 bases not matched to a gene. In germline, CDR1 is SGHRS, CDR2 YFSETQ. The length of the CDR3 is 14 residues. Here the CDR3 DNA reads TGCGCCAGCAGCTTGGGACAGGGGAACTATGGCTACACCTTC. Its translation is CASSLGQGNYGYTF.

DNA for the CDR3: TGTGCCAGCAGCTTAACCGAGAGGGGCAGCCTTACAGAGACCCAGTACTTC. As protein: CASSLTERGSLTETQYF. The chain uses TRBV7-9 and TRBJ2-5; either TRBD1 or TRBD2 may supply D (5 bases each). Germline CDR1 and CDR2: SEHNR and FQNEAQ (reference sequence). This CDR3 is 17 amino acids long. Trimming took off 2 bases at V and 4 bases at J, with 20 bases between the two ends.

In the case of this clone: This same CDR3 is encoded by further DNA sequences in the sample. J is TRBJ1-3 and V is TRBV15; no reliable D call. With 0 bases removed from V and 2 bases from J, the gap between germline ends came to 8 bases. Germline V lookup: CDR1 LNHNV, CDR2 YYDKDF (reference sequence). The CDR3 has 15 residues. The CDR3 nucleotides are TGTGCCACCAGCAGAGATCGAGATCCTGGAAACACCATATATTTT. Its translation: CATSRDRDPGNTIYF. Drawing the rest from reference TRBV15 and TRBJ1-3, the complete variable domain is DAMVIQNPRYQVTQFGKPVTLSCSQTLNHNVMYWYQQKSSQAPKLLFHYYDKDFNNEADTPDNFQSRRPNTSFCFLDIRSPGLGDTAMYLCATSRDRDPGNTIYFGEGSWLTVV.